The clone carrying this T cell receptor (beta chain) was seen more than once but under ten times. The V gene's germline CDR1 is KGHSH and CDR2 LQKENI. The CDR3 is 13 amino acids. Trimming cost V 1 base and J 5 bases, with 6 bases left between them. Combining a sample-barcoded 5' primer with a J-beta primer mix, a second PCR ran for roughly 6 to 11 cycles. TCRdb re-analysed the 5' RACE reads in MiXCR, keeping a single row per CDR3 protein. The sample lists approximately 780,000 distinct CDR3 sequences; roughly 25% were seen once. This specimen belongs to a study of blood T cells in healthy people across ages. The sample was also reused in another study, on T cells of mothers and their children. Per that study: Mothers and children who were related shared slightly more overlap than unrelated pairs, but not significantly more. No T cell clones of persistent microchimeric origin were detected.

V gene TRBV18 combines with J gene TRBJ2-1; the D is unclear. This clonotype was sampled from a boy between 5 and 17 years old in good health. The source material was blood. CDR3 in DNA: TGTGCCAGCTCACCACGCCCAGACAATGAGCAGTTCTTC. Its translation: CASSPRPDNEQFF.